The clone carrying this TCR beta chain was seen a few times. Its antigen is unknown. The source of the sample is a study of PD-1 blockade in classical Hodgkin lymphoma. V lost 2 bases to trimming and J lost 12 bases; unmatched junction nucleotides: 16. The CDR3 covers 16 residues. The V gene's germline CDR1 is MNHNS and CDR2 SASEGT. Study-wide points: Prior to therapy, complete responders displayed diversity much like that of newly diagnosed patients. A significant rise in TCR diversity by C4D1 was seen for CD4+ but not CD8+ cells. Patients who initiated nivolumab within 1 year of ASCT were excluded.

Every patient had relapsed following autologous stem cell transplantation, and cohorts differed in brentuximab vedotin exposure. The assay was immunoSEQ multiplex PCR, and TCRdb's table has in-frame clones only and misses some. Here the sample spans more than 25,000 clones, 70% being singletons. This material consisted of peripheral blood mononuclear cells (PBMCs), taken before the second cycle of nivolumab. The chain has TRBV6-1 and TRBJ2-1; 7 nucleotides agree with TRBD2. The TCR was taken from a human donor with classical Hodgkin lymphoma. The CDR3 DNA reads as TGTGCCAGCAGTGAACCGGGACTACCTAAGTTGTCGAGGCAGTTCTTC. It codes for CASSEPGLPKLSRQFF.